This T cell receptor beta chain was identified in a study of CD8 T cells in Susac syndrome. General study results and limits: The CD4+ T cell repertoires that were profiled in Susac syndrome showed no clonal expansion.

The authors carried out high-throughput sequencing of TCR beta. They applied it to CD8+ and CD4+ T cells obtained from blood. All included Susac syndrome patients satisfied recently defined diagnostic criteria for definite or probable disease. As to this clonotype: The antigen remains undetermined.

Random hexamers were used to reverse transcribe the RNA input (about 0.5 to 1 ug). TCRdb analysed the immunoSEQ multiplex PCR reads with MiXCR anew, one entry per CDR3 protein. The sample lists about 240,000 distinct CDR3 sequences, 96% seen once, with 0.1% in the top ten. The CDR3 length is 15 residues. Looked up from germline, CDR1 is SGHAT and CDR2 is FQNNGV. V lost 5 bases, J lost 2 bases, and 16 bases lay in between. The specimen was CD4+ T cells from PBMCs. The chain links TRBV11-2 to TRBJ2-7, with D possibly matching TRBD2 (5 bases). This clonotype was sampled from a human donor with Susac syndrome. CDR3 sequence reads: CASSVSRGGAYEQYF. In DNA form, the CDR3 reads TGTGCCAGCAGCGTTAGCCGGGGTGGGGCCTACGAGCAGTACTTC.